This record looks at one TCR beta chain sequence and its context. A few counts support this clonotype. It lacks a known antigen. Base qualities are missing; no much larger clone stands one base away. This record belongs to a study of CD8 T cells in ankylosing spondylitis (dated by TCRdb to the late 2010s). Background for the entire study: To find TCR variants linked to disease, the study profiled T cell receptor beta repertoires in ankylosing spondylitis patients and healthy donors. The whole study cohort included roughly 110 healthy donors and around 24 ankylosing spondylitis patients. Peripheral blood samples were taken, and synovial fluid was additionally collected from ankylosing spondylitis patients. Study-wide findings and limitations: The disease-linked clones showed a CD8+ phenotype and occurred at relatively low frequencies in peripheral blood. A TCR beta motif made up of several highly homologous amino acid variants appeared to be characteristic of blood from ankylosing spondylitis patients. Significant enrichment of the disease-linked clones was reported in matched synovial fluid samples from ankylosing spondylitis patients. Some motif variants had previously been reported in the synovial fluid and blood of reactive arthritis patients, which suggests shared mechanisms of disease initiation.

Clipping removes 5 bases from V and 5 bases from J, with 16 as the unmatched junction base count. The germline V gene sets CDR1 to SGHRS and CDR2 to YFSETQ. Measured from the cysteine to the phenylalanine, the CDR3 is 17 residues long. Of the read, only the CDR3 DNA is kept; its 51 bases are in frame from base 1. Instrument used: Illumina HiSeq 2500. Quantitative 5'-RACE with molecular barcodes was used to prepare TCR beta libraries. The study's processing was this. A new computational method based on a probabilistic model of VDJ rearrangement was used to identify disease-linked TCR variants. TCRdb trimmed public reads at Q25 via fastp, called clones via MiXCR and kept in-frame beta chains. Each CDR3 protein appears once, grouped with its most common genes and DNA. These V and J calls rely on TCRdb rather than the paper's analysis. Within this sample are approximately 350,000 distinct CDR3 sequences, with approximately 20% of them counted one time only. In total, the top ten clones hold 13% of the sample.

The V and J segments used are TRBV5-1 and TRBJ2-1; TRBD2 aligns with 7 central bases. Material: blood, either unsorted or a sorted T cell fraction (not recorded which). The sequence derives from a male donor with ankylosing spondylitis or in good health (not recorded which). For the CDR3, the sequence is CASRIRSGLEVDNEQFF. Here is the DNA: TGCGCCAGCAGAATCCGCTCTGGACTAGAGGTCGACAATGAGCAGTTCTTC.